This entry describes one T cell receptor beta chain. Its specificity is unknown. Trimming cost V 6 bases and J 5 bases; bases outside gene matches: 10. This CDR3 has 14 amino acids. Germline V gene sequence: CDR1 DFQATT, CDR2 SNEGSKA (reference sequence). Before being chosen for sequencing, patients had shown CD8+CD57+ cell expansion by flow cytometry. Severe acquired aplastic anemia was present in all patients. The blood sampling took place in patients who had so far received no therapy. This specimen belongs to a study of CD8+CD57+ T cells in acquired aplastic anemia. Turning to the study itself: The study obtained an average of 3.2 ug of DNA from sorted CD4+ and CD8+ cells.

Broader study findings: A set of twenty-nine CD8+ CDR3 sequences was shared between patients and controls, and these sequences appeared highly expressed in patients.

TCR beta VDJ combinations and CDR3 sequences were profiled from genomic DNA. TCRdb reanalysed the reads using MiXCR and keeps one entry per CDR3 protein. The sample lists 180,000 or so distinct CDR3 sequences, roughly half seen once, with about 1.7% in the top ten. The sequencing sample was made of sorted CD4+, CD8+, or CD8+CD57+ T cells (not recorded which) from PBMCs. This sequence originates from a human donor with aplastic anemia. The chain is built from TRBV20-1 and TRBJ2-7; 10 nucleotides match TRBD1. CDR3 sequence (DNA): TGCAGTGCCGGGCGGACAGGGGGAATCAACGAGCAGTACTTC. Translating gives CSAGRTGGINEQYF.